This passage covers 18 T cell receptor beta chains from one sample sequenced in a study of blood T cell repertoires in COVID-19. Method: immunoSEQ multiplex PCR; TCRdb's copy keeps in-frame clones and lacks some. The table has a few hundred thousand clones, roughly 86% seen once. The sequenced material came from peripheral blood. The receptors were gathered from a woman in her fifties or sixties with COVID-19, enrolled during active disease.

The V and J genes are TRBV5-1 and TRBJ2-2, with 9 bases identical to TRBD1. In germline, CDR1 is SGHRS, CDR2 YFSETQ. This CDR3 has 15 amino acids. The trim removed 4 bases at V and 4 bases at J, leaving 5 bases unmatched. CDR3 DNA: TGCGCCAGCAGCAAACCGGGACAGGGCACCGGGGAGCTGTTTTTT. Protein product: CASSKPGQGTGELFF.

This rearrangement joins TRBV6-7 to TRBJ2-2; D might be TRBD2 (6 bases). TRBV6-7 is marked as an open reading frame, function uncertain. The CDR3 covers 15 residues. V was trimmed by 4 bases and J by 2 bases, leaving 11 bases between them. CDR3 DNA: TGTGCCAGCAGTTTGGGGACTTCCAACACCGGGGAGCTGTTTTTT. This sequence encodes CASSLGTSNTGELFF.

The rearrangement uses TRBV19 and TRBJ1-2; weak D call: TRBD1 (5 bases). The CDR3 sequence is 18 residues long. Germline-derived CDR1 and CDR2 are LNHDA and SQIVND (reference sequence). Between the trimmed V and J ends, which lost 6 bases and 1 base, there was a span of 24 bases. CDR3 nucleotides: TGTGCCAGTAGCCCATTCTCCCTCGCGGAGGGGATTAACTATGGCTACACCTTC. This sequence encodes CASSPFSLAEGINYGYTF.

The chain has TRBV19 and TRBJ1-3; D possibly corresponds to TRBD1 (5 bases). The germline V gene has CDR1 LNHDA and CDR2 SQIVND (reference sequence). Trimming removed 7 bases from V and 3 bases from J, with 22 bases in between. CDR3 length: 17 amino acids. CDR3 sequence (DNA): TGTGCCAGTACCGTTTGGGGACTGGGAGGTGATGGAAACACCATATATTTT. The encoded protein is CASTVWGLGGDGNTIYF.

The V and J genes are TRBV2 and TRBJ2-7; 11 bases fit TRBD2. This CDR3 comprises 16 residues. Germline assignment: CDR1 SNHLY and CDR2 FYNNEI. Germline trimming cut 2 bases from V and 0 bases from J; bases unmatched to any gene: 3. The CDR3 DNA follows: TGTGCCAGCAGTGAACGACTAGCGGGGAGCTCCTACGAGCAGTACGTC. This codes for CASSERLAGSSYEQYV.

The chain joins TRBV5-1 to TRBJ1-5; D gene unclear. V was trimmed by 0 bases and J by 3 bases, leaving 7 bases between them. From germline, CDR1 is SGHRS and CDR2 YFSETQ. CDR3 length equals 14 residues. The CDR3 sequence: CASSLGQPNQPQHF. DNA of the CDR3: TGCGCCAGCAGCTTGGGACAACCCAATCAGCCCCAGCATTTT.

The CDR3 coding sequence is TGTGCCAGCAGTCCGGGACTTACTGCGACCGGGGAGCTGTTTTTT. Its protein is CASSPGLTATGELFF. The rearrangement uses TRBV2 and TRBJ2-2; possibly TRBD2 for D (6 bases). The V gene's germline CDR1 is SNHLY and CDR2 FYNNEI. Trimming left V 5 bases short and J 5 bases short, with 15 bases between. The CDR3 runs to 15 residues.

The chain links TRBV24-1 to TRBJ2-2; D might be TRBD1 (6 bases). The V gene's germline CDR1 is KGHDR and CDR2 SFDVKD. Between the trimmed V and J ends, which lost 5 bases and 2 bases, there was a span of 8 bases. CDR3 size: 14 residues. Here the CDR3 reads CATSGQENTGELFF. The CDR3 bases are TGTGCCACCAGTGGACAGGAAAACACCGGGGAGCTGTTTTTT.

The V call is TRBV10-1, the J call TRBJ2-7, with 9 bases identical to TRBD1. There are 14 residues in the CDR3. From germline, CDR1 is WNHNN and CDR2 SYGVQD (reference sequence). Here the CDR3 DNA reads TGCTCGCTAGGGGGGGGACAGGGAACCTACGAGCAGTACTTC. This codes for CSLGGGQGTYEQYF.

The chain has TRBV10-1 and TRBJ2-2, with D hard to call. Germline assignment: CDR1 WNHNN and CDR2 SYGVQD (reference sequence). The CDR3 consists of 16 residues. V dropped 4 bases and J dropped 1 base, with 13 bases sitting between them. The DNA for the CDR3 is TGCGCCAGCAGTGGGTCTAGTTTTTTGAACACCGGGGAGCTGTTTTTT. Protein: CASSGSSFLNTGELFF.

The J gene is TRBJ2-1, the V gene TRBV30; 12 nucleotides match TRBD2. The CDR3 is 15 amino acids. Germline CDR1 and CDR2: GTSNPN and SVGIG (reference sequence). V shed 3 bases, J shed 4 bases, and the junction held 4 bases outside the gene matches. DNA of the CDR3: TGTGCCTGGAGCAAACTAGCGGGGGGTTACAATGAGCAGTTCTTC. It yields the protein CAWSKLAGGYNEQFF.

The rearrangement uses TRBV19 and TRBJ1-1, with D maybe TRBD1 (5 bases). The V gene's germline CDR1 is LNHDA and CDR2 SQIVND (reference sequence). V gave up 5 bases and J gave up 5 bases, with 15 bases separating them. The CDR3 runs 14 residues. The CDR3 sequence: CASSRGGKGTEAFF. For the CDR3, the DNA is TGTGCCAGTAGTCGGGGGGGTAAGGGAACTGAAGCTTTCTTT.

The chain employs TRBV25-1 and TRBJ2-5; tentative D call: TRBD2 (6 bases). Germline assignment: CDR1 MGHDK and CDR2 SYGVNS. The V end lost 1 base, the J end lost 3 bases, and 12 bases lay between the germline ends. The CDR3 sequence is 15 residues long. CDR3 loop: CASSESGVGKETQYF. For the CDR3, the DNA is TGTGCCAGCAGTGAATCGGGGGTAGGAAAAGAGACCCAGTACTTC.

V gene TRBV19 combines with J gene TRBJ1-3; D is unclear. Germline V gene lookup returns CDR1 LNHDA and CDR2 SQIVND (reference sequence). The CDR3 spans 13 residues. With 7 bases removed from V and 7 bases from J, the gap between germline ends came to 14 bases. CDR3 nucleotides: TGTGCCAGTACCATGGGCTTGATGAACACCATATATTTT. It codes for CASTMGLMNTIYF.

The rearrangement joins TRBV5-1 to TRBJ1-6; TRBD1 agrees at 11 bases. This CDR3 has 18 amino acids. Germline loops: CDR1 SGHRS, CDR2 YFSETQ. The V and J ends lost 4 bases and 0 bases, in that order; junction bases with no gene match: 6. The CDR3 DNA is TGCGCCAGCAGCCCCGGGACAGGGGGGAACTCCTATAATTCACCCCTCCACTTT. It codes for CASSPGTGGNSYNSPLHF. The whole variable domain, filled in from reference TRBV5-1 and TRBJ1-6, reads KAGVTQTPRYLIKTRGQQVTLSCSPISGHRSVSWYQQTPGQGLQFLFEYFSETQRNKGNFPGRFSGRQFSNSRSEMNVSTLELGDSALYLCASSPGTGGNSYNSPLHFGNGTRLTVT.

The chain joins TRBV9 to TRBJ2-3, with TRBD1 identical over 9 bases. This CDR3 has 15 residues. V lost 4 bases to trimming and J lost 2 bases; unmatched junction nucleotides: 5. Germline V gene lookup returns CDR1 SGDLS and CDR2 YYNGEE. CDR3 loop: CASSKTGGITDTQYF. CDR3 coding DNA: TGTGCCAGCAGCAAGACAGGGGGGATCACAGATACGCAGTATTTT.

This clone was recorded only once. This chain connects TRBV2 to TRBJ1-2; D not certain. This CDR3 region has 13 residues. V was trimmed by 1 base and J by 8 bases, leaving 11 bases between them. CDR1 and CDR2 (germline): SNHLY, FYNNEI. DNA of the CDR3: TGTGCCAGCAGTGAAGTGTACCGGGGAGGCTACACCTTC. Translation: CASSEVYRGGYTF.

This CDR3 is CASSSRPHRFNEKLFF. The DNA of the CDR3 is TGTGCCAGCAGCTCCCGCCCCCACAGGTTTAATGAAAAACTGTTTTTT. The chain is built from TRBV7-2 and TRBJ1-4; D possibly corresponds to TRBD1 (5 bases). The germline gives CDR1 SGHTA, CDR2 FQGNSA. V was clipped by 4 bases and J by 4 bases, with 16 bases between them. The CDR3 consists of 16 residues.